The entry that follows covers one T cell receptor beta chain sequence. The CDR3 runs 15 residues. V lost 1 base and J lost 7; bases outside the gene matches: 6. CDR1 LNHDA and CDR2 SQIVND come from the germline V gene (reference sequence). The data stem from a study of blood T cell repertoires in COVID-19. Patients at the Seattle site were enrolled during active infection and followed longitudinally. Here immunoSEQ multiplex PCR was the method, and the copy in TCRdb shows in-frame clones only, minus some. The sample holds more than 300,000 clones, roughly 88% seen once. The V call is TRBV19, the J call TRBJ2-1, with 8 bases that match TRBD2. The source of this sequence is a woman aged 25 to 39 with COVID-19, enrolled during active disease. Sequenced: peripheral blood. The CDR3: CASSIVGGGLNEQFF. The CDR3 region has the DNA TGTGCCAGTAGTATAGTTGGCGGGGGGTTGAATGAGCAGTTCTTC.